In this sample, the clone carrying this TCR beta chain turned up many times. Its antigen is not known. The sample belongs to a study of neurological immune-mediated disorders. Points from the study as a whole: Phylogenetic grouping assigned the repertoires of 18 of 34 multiple sclerosis patients to one related-CDR3 cluster, which constitutes a possible signature.

TCRdb analysed the 5' RACE reads with MiXCR anew, one entry per CDR3 protein. Of roughly 66,000 distinct CDR3 sequences in the sample, roughly 4.4% were seen once. The CDR3 covers 15 residues. Trimming cost V 3 bases and J 4 bases, with 13 bases left between them. CDR1 DFQATT and CDR2 SNEGSKA come from the germline V gene (reference sequence). The TCR sequence derives from a woman between 70 and 85 years old with multiple sclerosis. This chain uses TRBV20-1 with TRBJ2-6, with D possibly being TRBD1 (6 bases). Specimen: PBMCs. The DNA for the CDR3 is TGCAGTGCTAGTTTGGGGGCGTTCGGGGCCAACGTCCTGACTTTC. It specifies CSASLGAFGANVLTF.